Listed below are T cell receptor beta chains from one sample, sequenced in a study of blood T cell repertoires in COVID-19. Profiled with immunoSEQ multiplex PCR; TCRdb holds only in-frame clones, not every one. This table has around 160,000 clones, approximately 90% appearing once. Specimen: peripheral blood. Receptors were obtained from a man between 18 and 29 years old with acute or convalescent COVID-19. Each CDR3 is given with its conserved first and last residue. The D gene is left open where the match is weak. Some rows mark clone size as missing; the rest say once, few, many or name a class of expanded clone.

clone_size	j_call	v_call	d_call	cdr3_aa	cdr3_nt
.	TRBJ1-1	TRBV6-6	.	CASSSSTARGTEAFF	.
.	TRBJ2-2	TRBV5-4	.	CASSGTGIGELFF	TGTGCCAGCAGCGGAACAGGGATCGGGGAGCTGTTTTTT
once	TRBJ1-2	TRBV7-9	.	CASSLHSIYGYTF	TGTGCCAGCAGCTTACACAGCATCTATGGCTACACCTTC
.	TRBJ2-5	TRBV7-9	.	CASSRWDKKIETQYF	TGTGCCAGCAGCCGTTGGGACAAAAAAATAGAGACCCAGTACTTC
.	TRBJ1-1	TRBV5-1	TRBD1	CASSSQGFDTEAFF	TGCGCCAGCAGCTCACAGGGGTTTGATACTGAAGCTTTCTTT
.	TRBJ2-6	TRBV9	.	CASSVEAGEVSGANVLTF	TGTGCCAGCAGCGTAGAGGCAGGGGAAGTCTCTGGGGCCAACGTCCTGACTTTC
.	TRBJ1-1	TRBV7-3	.	CASSRLRRGGTEAFF	TGTGCCAGCAGCCGCCTTCGTCGGGGGGGCACTGAAGCTTTCTTT
once	TRBJ1-1	TRBV7-9	.	CASRKPEGFTEAFF	TGTGCCAGCAGAAAGCCCGAGGGTTTCACTGAAGCTTTCTTT
.	TRBJ1-2	TRBV5-4	TRBD1	CASSSGQGKFSGYTF	TGTGCCAGCAGCTCAGGACAGGGAAAGTTTAGTGGCTACACCTTC
.	TRBJ1-6	TRBV12-5	.	CASGYTNSPLHF	TGTGCTAGTGGTTATACAAATTCACCCCTCCACTTT
.	TRBJ2-1	TRBV21-1	.	CASRWAISYNEQFF	TGTGCCAGCAGATGGGCCATCTCCTACAATGAGCAGTTCTTC
.	TRBJ2-5	TRBV30	.	CAWRGLGGRGTQYF	TGTGCCTGGAGGGGACTGGGGGGGCGAGGGACCCAGTACTTC
.	TRBJ2-1	TRBV13	TRBD1	CASRQGTGFYNEQFF	TGTGCCAGCAGGCAAGGGACAGGGTTTTACAATGAGCAGTTCTTC
.	TRBJ1-4	TRBV19	.	CASSTQGMMVKLFF	TGTGCCAGTAGTACTCAGGGGATGATGGTAAAACTGTTTTTT
.	TRBJ1-2	TRBV4-1	TRBD1	CASSTGAYGYTF	TGCGCCAGCAGCACAGGGGCCTATGGCTACACCTTC
.	TRBJ1-5	TRBV11-2	.	CASSLGGATDNQPQHF	TGTGCCAGCAGCTTAGGTGGTGCGACAGACAATCAGCCCCAGCATTTT
.	TRBJ1-1	TRBV3-1/TRBV3-2	.	CASSPTGNTEAFF	TGTGCCAGCAGCCCGACAGGGAACACTGAAGCTTTCTTT
.	TRBJ1-2	TRBV3-1/TRBV3-2	.	CASSQDMFGSYGYTF	TGTGCCAGCAGCCAAGATATGTTCGGGAGCTATGGCTACACCTTC
.	TRBJ1-5	TRBV18	TRBD1	CASSPGQLSNQPQHF	TGTGCCAGCTCACCGGGACAGTTGAGCAATCAGCCCCAGCATTTT
.	TRBJ1-5	TRBV18	.	CASSSGGERQPQHF	TGTGCCAGCTCCTCGGGGGGCGAACGTCAGCCCCAGCATTTT